The 11 T cell receptor beta chains below come from one sample, sequenced in a study of blood T cell repertoires in COVID-19. The data were produced by immunoSEQ multiplex PCR, yet TCRdb's version contains in-frame clones alone and is incomplete. Here the sample spans approximately 210,000 clones, under 95% being singletons. Sample: peripheral blood. The receptors originated from a man aged 25-45 years with acute or convalescent COVID-19.

Only one count was recorded for this clone. The chain is built from TRBV27 and TRBJ2-3, with D possibly matching TRBD2 (6 bases). Trimming cost V 4 bases and J 12 bases, with 11 bases left between them. The CDR3 length is 11 residues. Germline V lookup: CDR1 MNHEY, CDR2 SMNVEV (reference sequence). The CDR3 nucleotides read TGTGCCAGCAGTTCGACTAGGTTCCAGTATTTT. Translated, it gives CASSSTRFQYF.

The V call is TRBV28, the J call TRBJ1-4; D unresolved. From germline, CDR1 is MDHEN and CDR2 SYDVKM. V was clipped by 1 base and J by 7 bases, with 7 bases between them. The CDR3 covers 13 residues. This CDR3 reads CASSLSGSEKLFF. DNA for the CDR3: TGTGCCAGCAGTTTATCGGGGTCTGAAAAACTGTTTTTT.

The genes are TRBV7-9 and TRBJ2-7; 15 bases line up with TRBD2. V was clipped by 5 bases and J by 0 bases; unmatched bases: 11. CDR1 is SEHNR, CDR2 FQNEAQ, per germline (reference sequence). The CDR3 consists of 19 residues. CDR3 coding DNA: TGTGCCAGCAGCCCCCGGACTAGCGGGAGGGTCCCCTCCTCCTACGAGCAGTACTTC. Protein: CASSPRTSGRVPSSYEQYF.

The chain uses TRBV5-1 and TRBJ2-3; D uncertain. The CDR3 covers 14 residues. Per germline, CDR1 SGHRS and CDR2 YFSETQ. V was shortened by 2 bases and J by 4 bases, with 11 bases between the two germline ends. The CDR3 loop is CASSFSVSADTQYF. The CDR3 DNA sequence: TGCGCCAGCAGCTTTTCGGTGTCCGCAGATACGCAGTATTTT. Supplemented by reference TRBV5-1 and TRBJ2-3, the full variable domain reads KAGVTQTPRYLIKTRGQQVTLSCSPISGHRSVSWYQQTPGQGLQFLFEYFSETQRNKGNFPGRFSGRQFSNSRSEMNVSTLELGDSALYLCASSFSVSADTQYFGPGTRLTVL.

The chain links TRBV15 to TRBJ1-1; D uncertain. Trimming stripped 3 bases from V and 1 base from J, with 6 bases between. CDR1 and CDR2 (germline): LNHNV, YYDKDF (reference sequence). The CDR3 contains 13 residues. CDR3 sequence reads: CATSRRKNTEAFF. The CDR3 DNA follows: TGTGCCACCAGCAGGCGGAAGAACACTGAAGCTTTCTTT.

The rearrangement joins TRBV3-1 (or the pseudogene TRBV3-2) to TRBJ1-1; 8 bases line up with TRBD1. Trimming took 4 bases from V and 1 from J; bases not matched to a gene: 5. CDR3 length equals 15 residues. Germline assignment: CDR1 LGHDT and CDR2 YNNKEL (reference sequence). CDR3: CASSRSQGGNTEAFF. Written as DNA, the CDR3 is TGTGCCAGCAGCCGCTCACAGGGGGGGAACACTGAAGCTTTCTTT.

The V and J genes are TRBV5-1 and TRBJ1-4; D gene ambiguous. The CDR3 runs to 13 residues. Germline V lookup: CDR1 SGHRS, CDR2 YFSETQ. Trimming took 1 base from V and 5 from J, leaving 6 bases between them. CDR3 coding DNA: TGCGCCAGCAGCTTGTCTATCAATGAAAAACTGTTTTTT. It encodes CASSLSINEKLFF.

The V gene is TRBV7-3, the J gene TRBJ1-2; TRBD1 agrees at 9 bases. The ends lost 4 bases at V and 8 bases at J; junction bases unmatched: 5. The CDR3 consists of 13 residues. Germline V gene data show CDR1 as SGHTA and CDR2 as FQGTGA. CDR3 residues: CASSSRTGDGYTF. The CDR3 bases are TGTGCCAGCAGCTCAAGGACAGGGGACGGCTACACCTTC.

CDR3: CASSSRVSGNTIYF. Written as DNA, the CDR3 is TGTGCCAGCAGCTCCCGTGTGTCTGGAAACACCATATATTTT. The chain links TRBV11-2 to TRBJ1-3; no definite D call. V gave up 4 bases and J gave up 1 base, with 8 bases separating them. The V gene's germline CDR1 is SGHAT and CDR2 FQNNGV. This CDR3 is 14 amino acids long. The full variable domain, its missing parts supplied by reference TRBV11-2 and TRBJ1-3, is EAGVAQSPRYKIIEKRQSVAFWCNPISGHATLYWYQQILGQGPKLLIQFQNNGVVDDSQLPKDRFSAERLKGVDSTLKIQPAKLEDSAVYLCASSSRVSGNTIYFGEGSWLTVV.

In its sample, this clone was seen many times. This chain uses TRBV9 with TRBJ2-2, with 7 positions matching TRBD2. V dropped 4 bases and J dropped 8; count of bases not matched to a gene: 11. Germline V lookup: CDR1 SGDLS, CDR2 YYNGEE. The CDR3 length is 15 residues. The CDR3 sequence is CASSKSSGVTGELFF. In nucleotides, the CDR3 is TGTGCCAGCAGCAAATCCAGCGGGGTTACGGGGGAGCTGTTTTTT.

This sequence joins TRBV6-6 and TRBJ2-2; TRBD1 is a possible D gene (5 bases). The ends were cut back, 5 bases at V and 4 bases at J, with 17 bases in the middle. The CDR3 length is 16 residues. CDR1 and CDR2 from the germline V gene are MNHNY and SVGAGI (reference sequence). DNA of the CDR3: TGTGCCAGCAGTCCCAGGGTAATGGCTTCCACCGGGGAGCTGTTTTTT. As protein: CASSPRVMASTGELFF.